The TCR beta chain under discussion was sequenced for a study of blood T cells in healthy people across ages. This CDR3 has 15 residues. Germline V CDR1 and CDR2: SGHAT, FQNNGV. Between the trimmed V and J ends, which lost 5 bases and 1 base, there was a span of 15 bases. It was with a sample-barcoded 5' primer and a J-beta primer mix that a second PCR of about 7 to 12 cycles was run. TCRdb re-analysed the 5' RACE reads in MiXCR, keeping a single row per CDR3 protein. The profile shows 550,000 to 750,000 distinct CDR3 sequences, around 20% of them singletons. This chain connects TRBV11-2 to TRBJ2-7, with D possibly TRBD2 on 6 matching bases. Sequencing was performed on blood. The clonotype originates from a man aged 65 to 85 in good health. CDR3 nucleotide sequence: TGTGCCAGCAGCCTAACCTCGGGAGAGTCCTACGAGCAGTACTTC. It yields the protein CASSLTSGESYEQYF.